The present T cell receptor (beta chain) was sequenced within a study of EBV T-cell therapy then PD-1 blockade in nasopharyngeal carcinoma. Some clones are missing from TCRdb's copy, which holds only in-frame ones; the method was immunoSEQ multiplex PCR. The top ten hold around 30% of the sample, which has roughly 19,000 clones, around 82% seen once. On this clone itself: Its antigen is undetermined.

CDR3 length: 16 amino acids. V was clipped by 3 bases and J by 4 bases; unmatched bases: 5. CDR1 is MRHNA and CDR2 is SNTAGT in the germline V gene. Described treatment: AdE1-LMPpoly-expanded autologous EBV-specific T-cell therapy followed by anti-PD-1 nivolumab. The sequence derives from a man aged 35 to 55 with nasopharyngeal carcinoma. The V and J genes are TRBV6-4 and TRBJ2-1; TRBD2 aligns across 11 bases. Source: CD8+ T cells from blood, taken at roughly day 35 from a patient whose treatment included autologous EBV-specific T cells and nivolumab. CDR3 protein: CASSETGTSGYNEQFF. CDR3 bases: TGTGCCAGCAGTGAAACGGGGACTAGCGGTTACAATGAGCAGTTCTTC.